These T cell receptor beta chains were read from a single sample in a study of tumor T cells in aggressive B-cell lymphoma. TCRdb's copy holds only in-frame clones and misses some; the assay was immunoSEQ multiplex PCR. The data contain 9,900 or so clones, 92% of them singletons. Sequencing used tumor tissue. The receptors here all came from an adult with diffuse large B cell lymphoma. CDR3s include the opening cysteine and the closing phenylalanine or tryptophan. The D gene is left open where the match is weak. Part of the rows lack a size; the others show once, few, many or a class for expanded clones.

-	TRBJ2-7	TRBV7-8	TRBD2	CASRLGRGLNYEQYF	TGTGCCAGCAGACTTGGGAGGGGACTTAACTACGAGCAGTACTTC
-	TRBJ1-4	TRBV5-1	-	CASSLRGAGEKLFF	TGCGCCAGCAGCTTACGGGGAGCGGGGGAAAAACTGTTTTTT
-	TRBJ1-2	TRBV6-5	-	CASSYFSGVKGYTF	TGTGCCAGCAGTTACTTTTCGGGGGTGAAAGGCTACACCTTC
-	TRBJ1-2	TRBV7-2	-	CASSLGARASGYTF	TGTGCCAGCAGCTTAGGGGCCAGGGCTTCTGGCTACACCTTC
once	TRBJ1-1	TRBV5-1	-	CASSFGNTEAFF	TGCGCCAGCAGCTTCGGGAACACTGAAGCTTTCTTT
-	TRBJ2-7	TRBV5-1	-	CASRRSEDYEQYF	TGCGCCAGCCGACGATCGGAGGACTACGAGCAGTACTTC
once	TRBJ1-1	TRBV7-8	-	CASSLLQGLNTEAFF	TGTGCCAGCAGCTTACTCCAGGGCCTGAACACTGAAGCTTTCTTT
-	TRBJ2-7	TRBV30	-	CAWSPLEEQYF	TGTGCCTGGAGTCCCCTCGAGGAGCAGTACTTC
-	TRBJ2-2	TRBV19	TRBD2	CASESDGGTGELFF	TGTGCCAGCGAATCCGACGGGGGGACCGGGGAGCTGTTTTTT
-	TRBJ2-5	TRBV7-9	-	CATGGLYQETQYF	TGTGCCACCGGGGGGCTGTACCAAGAGACCCAGTACTTC
-	TRBJ2-7	TRBV28	TRBD2	CASMTIASGAYEQYF	TGTGCCAGCATGACGATAGCTAGCGGAGCCTACGAGCAGTACTTC